Listed below are T cell receptor beta chains from one sample, sequenced in a study of cytomegalovirus exposure and HLA in healthy donors. Data came from immunoSEQ multiplex PCR; TCRdb stores just in-frame clones and leaves some out. There are roughly 100,000 clones in the sample; around 73% occur only once, and 1% to 1.5% lies in the top ten. Input material: PBMCs. The receptors stem from a man younger than 45 in good health and CMV-seronegative. CDR3s include the opening cysteine and the closing phenylalanine or tryptophan. The D gene is left open where the match is weak. Clone size appears in some rows only: once, few, many, or a class for an expanded clone.

NA	TRBD1	TRBV19	TRBJ2-1	CASTSRDRVNEQFF	TGTGCCAGTACGTCCCGGGACAGGGTCAATGAGCAGTTCTTC
few	TRBD2	TRBV28	TRBJ2-7	CASTRDYFSHEQYF	TGTGCCAGCACCCGGGACTATTTCTCCCACGAGCAGTACTTC
NA	NA	TRBV21-1	TRBJ1-1	CASSKKTKRQGYCTEAFF	TGTGCCAGCAGCAAAAAAACTAAGAGACAGGGGTACTGCACTGAAGCTTTCTTT
NA	NA	TRBV5-1	TRBJ1-1	CASSPGGSEAFF	TGCGCCAGCAGCCCCGGGGGGTCTGAAGCTTTCTTT
NA	TRBD1	TRBV11-2	TRBJ1-2	CASSLGVGQAGYTF	TGTGCCAGCAGCTTAGGGGTCGGACAGGCGGGCTACACCTTC
NA	TRBD2	TRBV9	TRBJ2-3	CASSRLAGSSTDTQYF	TGTGCCAGCAGTCGACTAGCGGGGTCTAGCACAGATACGCAGTATTTT
NA	NA	TRBV19	TRBJ2-3	CASSRLQLADTQYF	TGTGCCAGTAGCCGCCTTCAACTAGCAGATACGCAGTATTTT
few	NA	TRBV10-1	TRBJ2-1	CASSNDGLSYDEQFF	TGCGCCAGCAGTAACGACGGACTCTCCTACGATGAGCAGTTCTTC
few	TRBD2	TRBV4-3	TRBJ2-4	CASTQVAGSTAKNIQYF	TGCGCCAGCACCCAGGTAGCGGGGAGTACGGCCAAAAACATTCAGTACTTC
NA	TRBD1	TRBV29-1	TRBJ1-1	CSVQGQGGSTEAFF	TGCAGCGTTCAGGGACAGGGTGGGAGCACTGAAGCTTTCTTT
NA	NA	TRBV9	TRBJ1-1	CASSVAGLGTEAFF	TGTGCCAGCAGCGTAGCAGGGCTCGGGACTGAAGCTTTCTTT
NA	NA	TRBV19	TRBJ2-7	CASSIAGTTYEQYF	TGTGCCAGTAGTATCGCGGGGACGACCTACGAGCAGTACTTC
NA	TRBD1	TRBV10-3	TRBJ1-1	CAINPGDRGRWTEAFF	TGTGCCATCAACCCAGGGGACAGGGGGCGTTGGACTGAAGCTTTCTTT
NA	NA	TRBV6-1	TRBJ1-4	CASTLGGVEEKLFF	TGTGCCAGCACCCTGGGAGGAGTAGAGGAAAAACTGTTTTTT
NA	TRBD1	TRBV19	TRBJ1-2	CASITTGQNYGYTF	TGTGCCAGTATCACAACGGGACAGAACTATGGCTACACCTTC
NA	NA	TRBV6-1	TRBJ2-7	CASSEAGGGFYEQYF	TGTGCCAGCAGTGAAGCGGGTGGCGGATTCTACGAGCAGTACTTC
NA	TRBD1	TRBV20-1	TRBJ1-1	CSARDDRDAFF	TGCAGTGCTAGAGACGACAGGGACGCTTTCTTT
NA	NA	TRBV28	TRBJ2-5	CASRSTGRRSETQYF	TGTGCCAGCAGATCTACAGGGCGGCGTTCGGAGACCCAGTACTTC
few	TRBD2	TRBV28	TRBJ2-7	CASSPPGLAVYEQYF	TGTGCCAGCAGTCCCCCGGGACTAGCGGTATACGAGCAGTACTTC
NA	TRBD2	TRBV6-5	TRBJ2-2	CASSYGTSGNGELFF	TGTGCCAGCAGTTACGGGACTAGCGGGAATGGGGAGCTGTTTTTT
once	NA	TRBV19	TRBJ2-6	CASIRGIPGANVLTF	TGTGCCAGTATTCGGGGGATACCTGGGGCCAACGTCCTGACTTTC
NA	NA	TRBV4-3	TRBJ1-2	CASSQDRAGILGYTF	TGCGCCAGCAGCCAAGACAGGGCGGGGATTCTGGGCTACACCTTC
NA	NA	TRBV6-5	TRBJ2-3	CASSYGAGYTDTQYF	TGTGCCAGCAGTTATGGGGCAGGGTACACAGATACGCAGTATTTT
NA	NA	TRBV2	TRBJ2-2	CASSEISRGTGELFF	TGTGCCAGCAGTGAGATCTCGCGGGGTACCGGGGAGCTGTTTTTT
NA	TRBD1	TRBV5-8	TRBJ1-1	CASSFEQGASTEAFF	TGTGCCAGCAGCTTCGAACAGGGGGCTAGCACTGAAGCTTTCTTT
NA	NA	TRBV5-1	TRBJ2-1	CASSRNRDEQFF	TGCGCCAGCAGTCGGAACAGGGATGAGCAGTTCTTC
NA	TRBD1	TRBV4-1	TRBJ1-2	CASSQGGQGRGYGYTF	TGCGCCAGCAGCCAAGGGGGACAGGGGAGGGGCTATGGCTACACCTTC
few	NA	TRBV5-1	TRBJ2-5	CASSLVLAGEETQYF	TGCGCCAGCAGCTTGGTATTGGCAGGGGAAGAGACCCAGTACTTC
NA	NA	TRBV30	TRBJ1-2	CAWSVGGYGYTF	TGTGCCTGGAGTGTCGGCGGCTATGGCTACACCTTC
NA	NA	TRBV21-1	TRBJ2-1	CASSKELSLDRYYNEQFF	TGTGCCAGCAGCAAAGAATTGAGTCTGGACAGGTATTACAATGAGCAGTTCTTC
once	TRBD2	TRBV9	TRBJ2-1	CASTGLAGAEQFF	TGTGCCAGCACTGGACTAGCGGGAGCTGAGCAGTTCTTC
NA	NA	TRBV7-2	TRBJ2-1	CASSEAVAAKQFF	TGTGCCAGCAGCGAGGCCGTTGCGGCCAAGCAGTTCTTC
NA	NA	TRBV19	TRBJ2-7	CASSPGTPFVEQYF	TGTGCCAGTAGCCCCGGGACACCCTTCGTCGAGCAGTACTTC
NA	TRBD2	TRBV9	TRBJ2-7	CASSVTAGGGYEQYF	TGTGCCAGCAGCGTAACCGCGGGAGGAGGCTACGAGCAGTACTTC
NA	TRBD1	TRBV5-4	TRBJ1-3	CASSLRGQGIGNTIYF	TGTGCCAGCAGCTTGAGGGGACAGGGGATTGGAAACACCATATATTTT
NA	NA	TRBV2	TRBJ1-2	CASSEDRNGYGYTF	TGTGCCAGCAGCGAAGACAGGAATGGCTATGGCTACACCTTC
NA	TRBD1	TRBV11-1	TRBJ1-6	CASSLWGQGVRNSPLHF	TGTGCCAGCAGCTTATGGGGACAGGGGGTCCGGAATTCACCCCTCCACTTT
NA	NA	TRBV10-3	TRBJ1-2	CAISGTANYGYTF	TGTGCCATCAGTGGGACAGCTAACTATGGCTACACCTTC
NA	NA	TRBV10-1	TRBJ2-1	CASSPLEQFF	TGCGCCAGCAGTCCTCTTGAGCAGTTCTTC
NA	TRBD1	TRBV28	TRBJ2-7	CASSLLAGGAYEQYF	TGTGCCAGCAGTTTATTGGCAGGGGGCGCGTACGAGCAGTACTTC
NA	NA	TRBV27	TRBJ1-1	CASRLMGNTEAFF	TGTGCCAGCAGACTAATGGGGAACACTGAAGCTTTCTTT